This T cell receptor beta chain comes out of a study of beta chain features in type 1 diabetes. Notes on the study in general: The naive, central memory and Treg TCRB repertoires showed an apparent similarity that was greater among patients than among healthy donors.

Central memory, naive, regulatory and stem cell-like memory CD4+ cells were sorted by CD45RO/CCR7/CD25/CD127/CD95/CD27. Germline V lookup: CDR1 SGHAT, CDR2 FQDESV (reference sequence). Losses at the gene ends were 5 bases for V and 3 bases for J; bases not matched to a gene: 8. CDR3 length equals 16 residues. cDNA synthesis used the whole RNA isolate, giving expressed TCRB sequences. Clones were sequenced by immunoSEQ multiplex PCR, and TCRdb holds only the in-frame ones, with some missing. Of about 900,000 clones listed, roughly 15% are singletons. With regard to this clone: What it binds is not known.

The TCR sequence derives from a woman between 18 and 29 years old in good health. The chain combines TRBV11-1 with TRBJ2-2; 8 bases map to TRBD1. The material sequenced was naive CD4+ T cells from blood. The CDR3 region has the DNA TGTGCCAGCAGCGGCGCCAGGGGGCGCCACACCGGGGAGCTGTTTTTT. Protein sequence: CASSGARGRHTGELFF.